This entry concerns a single T cell receptor beta chain. As yet, its antigen is unknown. Germline-derived CDR1 and CDR2 are MNHEY and SVGAGI. This CDR3 region has 13 residues. Between the trimmed V and J ends, which lost 5 bases and 4 bases, there was a span of 11 bases. PCR involved 60 Vbeta and 13 Jbeta primers. Here immunoSEQ multiplex PCR was the method, and the copy in TCRdb shows in-frame clones only, minus some. The sample has some 200,000 clones, about 80% seen once. Healthy individuals who donated bone marrow served as the donors. This record comes from a study of cytomegalovirus exposure and HLA in healthy donors. Across the study: HLA-typed donors were the source of 90 million or so unique TCRs, which an early data release held.

Findings of the study overall: V- and J-gene trimming in TCR beta was tied to a missense DCLRE1C variant by an analysis performed later.

Material: PBMCs. The source of this sequence is a woman in her twenties or thirties in good health and CMV-seronegative. The chain is built from TRBV6-5 and TRBJ2-5, with D possibly being TRBD1 (5 bases). The CDR3 loop reads CASSDSRRETQYF. The CDR3 nucleotides read TGTGCCAGCAGTGACAGCAGGCGAGAGACCCAGTACTTC.